This T cell receptor (beta chain) was found in a study of identical twins. The germline gives CDR1 LNHNV, CDR2 YYDKDF (reference sequence). The CDR3 has 13 residues. Trimming shortened V by 0 bases and J by 7 bases, and 6 bases separated the two germline ends. Comments on this clonotype: No antigen is known for it.

Study-level results: Cross-sectional statistical analysis, not tracking of the same donors, underpinned the conclusions.

With template switching, a universal primer site was added, and the cDNA carried unique molecular identifiers. Each CDR3 protein gets one entry after TCRdb re-called the 5' RACE reads with MiXCR. This sample carries about 530,000 distinct CDR3 sequences, 20% to 25% of them seen once, and the ten largest clones take roughly 0.5%. The data were also submitted as part of a second study, on yellow fever vaccine responses in identical twins.

Sequencing was done on a sample of CD4+ T cells sorted from blood. This receptor was taken from a woman aged 18-35 years in good health. The chain recombines TRBV15 with TRBJ2-2; D remains ambiguous. The CDR3 here is CATSREFFGELFF. Here the CDR3 DNA reads TGTGCCACCAGCAGAGAGTTTTTCGGGGAGCTGTTTTTT.